These T cell receptor beta chains were read from a single sample in a study of Ad26.COV2.S vaccination and SARS-CoV-2 variants. Measured with immunoSEQ multiplex PCR; TCRdb has only the in-frame clones, and not every one. Altogether fewer than 500,000 clones are present, 90% being singletons, with the ten largest covering 12%. The sample consisted of peripheral blood, taken in a trial of Ad26.COV2.S vaccine versus placebo. The source of these receptors is a person between 18 and 59 years old who received the Ad26.COV2.S COVID-19 vaccine or a placebo. Each CDR3 is given with its conserved first and last residue. The D gene is left open where the match is weak. The size entry is marked missing in some rows and otherwise reads once, few, many or a size class.

DNA | CDR3 | J | V | D | size
TGTGCCTATCGCGGCGGGGGGAGCTCAGATACGCAGTATTTT | CAYRGGGSSDTQYF | TRBJ2-3 | TRBV10-3 | TRBD2 | -
TGTGCCAGCAGCTCCCGGCAGCGGGGCGGCTACGAGCAGTACTTC | CASSSRQRGGYEQYF | TRBJ2-7 | TRBV11-2 | TRBD2 | -
TGTGCCTGGAGTCCGGGCATCACTGAAGCTTTCTTT | CAWSPGITEAFF | TRBJ1-1 | TRBV30 | - | -
TGTGCCATCAGTGAAACGGACGAGCAGTACTTC | CAISETDEQYF | TRBJ2-7 | TRBV10-3 | - | -
TGTGCCAGCAGCCAACGATTGAACACTGAAGCTTTCTTT | CASSQRLNTEAFF | TRBJ1-1 | TRBV14 | - | -
TGTGCCAGCAGTTACTGGACAGGGACAAACACTGAAGCTTTCTTT | CASSYWTGTNTEAFF | TRBJ1-1 | TRBV6-5 | TRBD1 | -
TGTGCCAGCAGTCCACCCCAGGAATATACGAAGCAGTACTTC | CASSPPQEYTKQYF | TRBJ2-7 | TRBV6-5 | - | -
TGTGCCAGCAGTTTAGCGCAGGGTGGTTACGAGCAGTACTTC | CASSLAQGGYEQYF | TRBJ2-7 | TRBV27 | - | -
TGTGCCAGCAGCTTCTCTAGGACCTACGAGCAGTACTTC | CASSFSRTYEQYF | TRBJ2-7 | TRBV11-2 | - | -
TGCGCCAGCAGCCCGGGACTCTCCCAAGAGACCCAGTACTTC | CASSPGLSQETQYF | TRBJ2-5 | TRBV5-1 | - | -
TGCAGCGTTGGGGGTAGCAATCAGCCCCAGCATTTT | CSVGGSNQPQHF | TRBJ1-5 | TRBV29-1 | - | -
TGTGCCAGCAGCCAAAGAGGGGGGGGCGTCGGAAACACCATATATTTT | CASSQRGGGVGNTIYF | TRBJ1-3 | TRBV3-1/TRBV3-2 | - | -
TGCGCCAGCAGCTTGTTAGCGGGAGGGCAGATTTCCTACGAGCAGTACTTC | CASSLLAGGQISYEQYF | TRBJ2-7 | TRBV5-1 | TRBD2 | -
TGTGCCAGCAGCTATGACACGGGAGGGCAGCCCCAGCATTTT | CASSYDTGGQPQHF | TRBJ1-5 | TRBV7-2 | - | once